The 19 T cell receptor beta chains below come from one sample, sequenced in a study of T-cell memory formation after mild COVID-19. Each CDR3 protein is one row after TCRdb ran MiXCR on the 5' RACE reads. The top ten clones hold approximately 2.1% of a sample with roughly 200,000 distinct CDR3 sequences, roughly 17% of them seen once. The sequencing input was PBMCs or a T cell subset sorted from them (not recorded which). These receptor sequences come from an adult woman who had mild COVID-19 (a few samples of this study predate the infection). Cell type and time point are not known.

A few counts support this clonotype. The CDR3 DNA reads as TGTGCCAGCAGCTTACCCCGGACTAGCGGGAGCTCCTACAATGAGCAGTTCTTC. Its translation: CASSLPRTSGSSYNEQFF. V and J are TRBV7-2 and TRBJ2-1; 13 nucleotides align to TRBD2. Trimming took 2 bases from V and 0 from J; bases not matched to a gene: 4. Germline assignment: CDR1 SGHTA and CDR2 FQGNSA. The CDR3 length is 18 residues.

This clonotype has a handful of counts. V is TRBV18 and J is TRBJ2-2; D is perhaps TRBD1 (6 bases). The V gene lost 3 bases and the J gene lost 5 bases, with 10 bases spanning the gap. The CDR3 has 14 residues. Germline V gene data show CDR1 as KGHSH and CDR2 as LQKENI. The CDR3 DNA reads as TGTGCCAGCTCACCGCGGACAGCTACCGGGGAGCTGTTTTTT. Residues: CASSPRTATGELFF.

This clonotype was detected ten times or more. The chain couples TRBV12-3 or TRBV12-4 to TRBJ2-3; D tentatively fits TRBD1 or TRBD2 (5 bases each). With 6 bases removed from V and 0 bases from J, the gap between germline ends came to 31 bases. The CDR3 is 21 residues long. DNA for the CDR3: TGTGCCAGCAGCAGTTTAAAATTCGGGACGGAGACCGTCTCTAGCACAGATACGCAGTATTTT. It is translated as CASSSLKFGTETVSSTDTQYF.

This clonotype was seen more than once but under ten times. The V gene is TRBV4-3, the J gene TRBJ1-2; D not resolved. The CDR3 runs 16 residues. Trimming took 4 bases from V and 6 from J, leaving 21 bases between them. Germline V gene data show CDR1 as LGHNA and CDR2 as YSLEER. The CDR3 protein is CASSRPGSPGGDGYTF. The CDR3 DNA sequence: TGCGCCAGCAGCCGCCCTGGGAGCCCCGGCGGGGATGGCTACACCTTC.

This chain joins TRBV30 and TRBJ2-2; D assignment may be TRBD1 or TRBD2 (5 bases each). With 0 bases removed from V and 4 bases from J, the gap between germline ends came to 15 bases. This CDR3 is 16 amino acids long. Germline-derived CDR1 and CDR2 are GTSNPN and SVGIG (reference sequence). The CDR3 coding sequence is TGTGCCTGGAGTGTTCGGGGCAGAGCTATCACCGGGGAGCTGTTTTTT. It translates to CAWSVRGRAITGELFF.

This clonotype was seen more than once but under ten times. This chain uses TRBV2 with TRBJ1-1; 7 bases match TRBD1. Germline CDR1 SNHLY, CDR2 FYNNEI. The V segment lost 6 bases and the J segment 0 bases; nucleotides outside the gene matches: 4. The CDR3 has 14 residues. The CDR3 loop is CASSRDSLNTEAFF. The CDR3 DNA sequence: TGTGCCAGCAGCCGGGACAGTTTGAACACTGAAGCTTTCTTT.

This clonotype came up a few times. The CDR3 sequence is CASSFGLTSYNEQFF. The CDR3 region has the DNA TGTGCCAGCAGCTTCGGACTGACATCCTACAATGAGCAGTTCTTC. The gene calls are TRBV7-2 and TRBJ2-1; tentative D call: TRBD2 (5 bases). This CDR3 spans 15 amino acids. Deletions cut 3 bases from V and 1 base from J, with 10 bases between. Germline V CDR1 and CDR2: SGHTA, FQGNSA.

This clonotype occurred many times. CDR3 region: CASNGGGADTQYF. The CDR3 coding sequence is TGTGCCAGCAACGGAGGGGGGGCAGATACGCAGTATTTT. The rearrangement joins TRBV2 to TRBJ2-3; D might be TRBD2 (7 bases). Germline-derived CDR1 and CDR2 are SNHLY and FYNNEI. CDR3 size: 13 residues. V was clipped by 7 bases and J by 4 bases, with 12 bases between them. Drawing the rest from reference TRBV2 and TRBJ2-3, the complete variable domain is EPEVTQTPSHQVTQMGQEVILRCVPISNHLYFYWYRQILGQKVEFLVSFYNNEISEKSEIFDDQFSVERPDGSNFTLKIRSTKLEDSAMYFCASNGGGADTQYFGPGTRLTVL.

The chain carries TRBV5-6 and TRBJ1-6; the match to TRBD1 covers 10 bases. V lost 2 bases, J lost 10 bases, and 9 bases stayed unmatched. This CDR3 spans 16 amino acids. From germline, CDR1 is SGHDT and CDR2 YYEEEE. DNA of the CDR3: TGTGCCAGCAGCTTAATTGCGGGACAGGGGATCTCACCCCTCCACTTT. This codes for CASSLIAGQGISPLHF.

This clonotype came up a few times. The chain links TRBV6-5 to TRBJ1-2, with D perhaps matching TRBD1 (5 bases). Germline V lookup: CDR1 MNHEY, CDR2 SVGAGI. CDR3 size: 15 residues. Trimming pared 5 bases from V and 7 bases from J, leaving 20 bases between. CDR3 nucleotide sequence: TGTGCCAGCAGTCCCCCTAACGTGGGGCTGAGTGGCTACACCTTC. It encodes CASSPPNVGLSGYTF.

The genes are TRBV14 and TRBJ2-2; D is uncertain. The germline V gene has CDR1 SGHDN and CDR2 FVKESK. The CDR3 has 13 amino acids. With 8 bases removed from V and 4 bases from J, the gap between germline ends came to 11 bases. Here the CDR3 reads CASAAHLTGELFF. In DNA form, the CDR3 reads TGTGCCAGCGCGGCCCATCTCACCGGGGAGCTGTTTTTT.

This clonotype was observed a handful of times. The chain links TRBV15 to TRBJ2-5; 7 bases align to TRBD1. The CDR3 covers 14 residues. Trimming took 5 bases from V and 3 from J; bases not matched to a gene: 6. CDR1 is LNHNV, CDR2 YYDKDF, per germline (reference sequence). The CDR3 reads CATSEVTGKETQYF. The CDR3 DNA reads TGTGCCACCAGCGAGGTGACAGGGAAAGAGACCCAGTACTTC.

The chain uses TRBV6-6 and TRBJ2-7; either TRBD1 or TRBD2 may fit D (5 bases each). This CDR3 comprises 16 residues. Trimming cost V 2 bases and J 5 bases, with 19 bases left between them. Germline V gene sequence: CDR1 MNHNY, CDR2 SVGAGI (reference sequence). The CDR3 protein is CASSYATGAVFNEQYF. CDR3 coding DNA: TGTGCCAGCAGTTACGCCACCGGGGCAGTGTTCAACGAGCAGTACTTC.

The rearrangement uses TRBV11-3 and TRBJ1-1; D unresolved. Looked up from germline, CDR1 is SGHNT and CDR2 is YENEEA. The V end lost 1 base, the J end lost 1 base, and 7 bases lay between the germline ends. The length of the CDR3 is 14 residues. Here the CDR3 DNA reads TGTGCCAGCAGCTTAGGGGCAGGGAACACTGAAGCTTTCTTT. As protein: CASSLGAGNTEAFF.

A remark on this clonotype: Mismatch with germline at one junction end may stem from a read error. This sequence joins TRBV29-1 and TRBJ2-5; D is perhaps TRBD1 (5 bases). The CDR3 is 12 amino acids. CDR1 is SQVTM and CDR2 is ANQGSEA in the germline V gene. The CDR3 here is CSVEDITGSQYF. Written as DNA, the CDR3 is TGCAGCGTGGAAGATATAACAGGATCCCAGTACTTC.

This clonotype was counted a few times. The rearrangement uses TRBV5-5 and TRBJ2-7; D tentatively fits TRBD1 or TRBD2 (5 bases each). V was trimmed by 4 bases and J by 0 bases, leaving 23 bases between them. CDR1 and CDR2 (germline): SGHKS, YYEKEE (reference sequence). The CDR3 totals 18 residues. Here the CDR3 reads CASSTRPGTTRSSYEQYF. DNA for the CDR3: TGTGCCAGCAGCACCCGGCCGGGGACCACAAGGAGCTCCTACGAGCAGTACTTC.

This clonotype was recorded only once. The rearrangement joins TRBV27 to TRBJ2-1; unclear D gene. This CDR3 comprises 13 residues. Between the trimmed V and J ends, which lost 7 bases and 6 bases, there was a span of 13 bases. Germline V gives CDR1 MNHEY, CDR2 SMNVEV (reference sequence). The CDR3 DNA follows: TGTGCCAGCAAGTTAAACTGGGCCAATGAGCAGTTCTTC. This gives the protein CASKLNWANEQFF.

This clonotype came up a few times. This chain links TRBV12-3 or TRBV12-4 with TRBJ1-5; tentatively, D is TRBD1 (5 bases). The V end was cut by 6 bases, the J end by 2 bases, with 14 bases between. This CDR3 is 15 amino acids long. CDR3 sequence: CASRAVLGGNQPQHF. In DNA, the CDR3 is TGTGCCAGCAGGGCGGTATTAGGGGGCAATCAGCCCCAGCATTTT.

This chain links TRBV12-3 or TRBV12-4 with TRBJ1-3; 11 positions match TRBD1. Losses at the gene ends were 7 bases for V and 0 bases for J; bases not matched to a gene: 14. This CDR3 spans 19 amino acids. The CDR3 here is CASIRVGTGGRYSGNTIYF. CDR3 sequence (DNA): TGTGCCAGCATCCGGGTAGGGACAGGGGGAAGATACTCTGGAAACACCATATATTTT.